A single sample is the source of the 30 T cell receptor beta chains below, sequenced in a study of CXCR3-negative and CXCR3-positive naive CD8 T cells. With UMI labels, 5' RACE was used to prepare the TRB cDNA libraries. TCRdb derives one entry per CDR3 protein from the 5' RACE reads, leaving out DNA. The sample table sets out under 75,000 distinct CDR3 sequences. No antigen is known for these receptors. Study-level results: More hydrophobic TRB CDR3s were found in CXCR3-positive naive cells than in CXCR3-negative naive cells.

The sequencing sample was made of naive CXCR3+ CD8+ T cells from blood. The subset denotes: CD45RO-CCR7+CD27+CD95- naive CD8+ T cells expressing CXCR3 (TNR3+). The receptors were sampled from a human donor in good health. Some clones in this sample may be carry-over from other donors' samples.

The chain is built from TRBV28 and TRBJ1-2; the TCRdb call, TRBD1, lacks DNA for checking. The V gene's germline CDR1 is MDHEN and CDR2 SYDVKM. The CDR3 totals 14 residues. The CDR3 loop reads CASSVTGEGRGYTF.

The rearrangement uses TRBV4-3 and TRBJ2-3; TCRdb outputs TRBD1, but without DNA this stays unchecked. CDR3 length: 14 residues. Germline V gives CDR1 LGHNA, CDR2 YSLEER. CDR3 sequence reads: CASSQAGDTDTQYF.

This chain joins TRBV7-9 and TRBJ2-7; TCRdb's assignment of TRBD1 cannot be checked, as there is no DNA. Germline CDR1 SEHNR, CDR2 FQNEAQ (reference sequence). The CDR3 runs 13 residues. The CDR3 sequence is CASRPGVRDEQYF.

The chain recombines TRBV10-3 with TRBJ2-7; the TRBD2 assignment by TCRdb is unverifiable without DNA. Germline CDR1 is ENHRY and CDR2 is SYGVKD. This CDR3 is 12 amino acids long. The CDR3 here is CAMGTSGYEQYF.

This chain connects TRBV7-3 to TRBJ1-1; the TRBD1 assignment by TCRdb is unverifiable without DNA. CDR3 length: 15 residues. Germline-derived CDR1 and CDR2 are SGHTA and FQGTGA. The CDR3 loop reads CASSLTTSPVPEAFF.

The chain employs TRBV7-2 and TRBJ1-3. In germline, CDR1 is SGHTA, CDR2 FQGNSA. This CDR3 contains 15 residues. The chain's CDR3 is CASSFAAFSLNTIYF.

The gene calls are TRBV18 and TRBJ2-7; checking the TCRdb D call of TRBD1 is not possible without DNA. CDR1 and CDR2 (germline): KGHSH, LQKENI. This CDR3 contains 14 residues. The CDR3 protein is CASSTGQGVYEQYF.

The rearrangement links TRBV6-6 to TRBJ2-1; TCRdb reports TRBD1, a call that lacks DNA to check it against. This CDR3 spans 15 amino acids. Germline CDR1 is MNHNY and CDR2 is SVGAGI (reference sequence). The CDR3 protein is CASTGLGLGYNEQFF.

This chain uses TRBV4-3 with TRBJ1-1; TCRdb returns TRBD1, unconfirmable since there is no DNA. Germline lookup yields CDR1 LGHNA and CDR2 YSLEER. The CDR3 contains 15 residues. CDR3 residues: CASSFHRAGNTEAFF.

The chain recombines TRBV28 with TRBJ2-3; the D gene TCRdb calls, TRBD1, cannot be checked with no DNA. This CDR3 spans 14 amino acids. CDR1 and CDR2 from the germline V gene are MDHEN and SYDVKM. This chain's CDR3 is CASTDRGIPDTQYF.

V usage is TRBV4-3 and J usage is TRBJ2-5; TCRdb lists TRBD2, though no DNA is available to test this call. Germline lookup yields CDR1 LGHNA and CDR2 YSLEER. The CDR3 sequence is 15 residues long. The CDR3 is CASSQDRAAQETQYF.

This sequence joins TRBV6-2 or TRBV6-3 and TRBJ1-1; the TCRdb call, TRBD1, lacks DNA for checking. Germline values: CDR1 MNHEY, CDR2 SVGEGT. The CDR3 has 13 amino acids. The CDR3 loop is CASRGTVNTEAFF.

This chain links TRBV29-1 with TRBJ2-1; lacking DNA, the TRBD1 call made by TCRdb goes unchecked. This CDR3 spans 16 amino acids. Looked up from germline, CDR1 is SQVTM and CDR2 is ANQGSEA. The CDR3 is CSVEDLLEGAYNEQFF.

The genes are TRBV20-1 and TRBJ2-5; lacking DNA, the TRBD2 call made by TCRdb goes unchecked. The CDR3 contains 18 residues. Germline CDR1 DFQATT, CDR2 SNEGSKA (reference sequence). The CDR3 reads CSATARLLAGGMQETQYF.

This CDR3 is CASSLSSWRLNTEAFF. This chain connects TRBV28 to TRBJ1-1. The germline V gene has CDR1 MDHEN and CDR2 SYDVKM. The CDR3 covers 16 residues.

The chain recombines TRBV5-1 with TRBJ1-4; checking the TCRdb D call of TRBD1 is not possible without DNA. CDR3 size: 16 residues. The germline gives CDR1 SGHRS, CDR2 YFSETQ. CDR3 residues: CASSWKPTGSNEKLFF.

The gene calls are TRBV7-6 and TRBJ2-1; the D gene TCRdb calls, TRBD2, cannot be checked with no DNA. Per germline, CDR1 SGHVS and CDR2 FNYEAQ. This CDR3 spans 17 amino acids. The CDR3 protein is CASSLEFLAGDYTEQFF.

The chain recombines TRBV18 with TRBJ2-1. Germline V CDR1 and CDR2: KGHSH, LQKENI. The CDR3 is 11 residues long. CDR3 protein: CASSPLNEQFF.

The chain recombines TRBV7-2 with TRBJ2-2. The CDR3 consists of 12 residues. Germline V CDR1 and CDR2: SGHTA, FQGNSA. The CDR3 region is CASSQIGGELFF. The complete variable domain, with remaining parts taken from reference TRBV7-2 and TRBJ2-2, reads GAGVSQSPSNKVTEKGKDVELRCDPISGHTALYWYRQSLGQGLEFLIYFQGNSAPDKSGLPSDRFSAERTGGSVSTLTIQRTQQEDSAVYLCASSQIGGELFFGEGSRLTVL.

This chain connects TRBV7-9 to TRBJ1-2. The CDR3 spans 15 residues. Germline V gene lookup returns CDR1 SEHNR and CDR2 FQNEAQ (reference sequence). CDR3 in amino acids: CASSGPMQANYGYTF.

V is TRBV7-2 and J is TRBJ2-7; TCRdb names TRBD1, which stays unverified in the absence of DNA. The germline gives CDR1 SGHTA, CDR2 FQGNSA. The CDR3 runs to 13 residues. CDR3 region: CASSFDRIYEQYF. Full variable domain (missing parts from reference TRBV7-2 and TRBJ2-7): GAGVSQSPSNKVTEKGKDVELRCDPISGHTALYWYRQSLGQGLEFLIYFQGNSAPDKSGLPSDRFSAERTGGSVSTLTIQRTQQEDSAVYLCASSFDRIYEQYFGPGTRLTVT.

The V and J genes are TRBV7-6 and TRBJ2-1; TCRdb returns TRBD1, unconfirmable since there is no DNA. Germline CDR1 SGHVS, CDR2 FNYEAQ. CDR3 length equals 16 residues. The CDR3 sequence is CASTKTGTGYYNEQFF.

The rearrangement uses TRBV11-3 and TRBJ2-1; TCRdb indicates TRBD2, and absent DNA this call remains unverified. The CDR3 length is 15 residues. Germline CDR1 is SGHNT and CDR2 is YENEEA. The CDR3 reads CASSSGLAGVNEQFF. Variable domain in full (rest from reference TRBV11-3 and TRBJ2-1): EAGVVQSPRYKIIEKKQPVAFWCNPISGHNTLYWYLQNLGQGPELLIRYENEEAVDDSQLPKDRFSAERLKGVDSTLKIQPAELGDSAVYLCASSSGLAGVNEQFFGPGTRLTVL.

The V gene is TRBV7-6, the J gene TRBJ1-1; with no DNA, the TCRdb D assignment of TRBD1 cannot be verified. CDR1 is SGHVS, CDR2 FNYEAQ, per germline. The CDR3 is 16 amino acids. This CDR3 is CASSEGQGTGNAEAFF. The complete variable domain, with remaining parts taken from reference TRBV7-6 and TRBJ1-1, reads GAGVSQSPRYKVTKRGQDVALRCDPISGHVSLYWYRQALGQGPEFLTYFNYEAQQDKSGLPNDRFSAERPEGSISTLTIQRTEQRDSAMYRCASSEGQGTGNAEAFFGQGTRLTVV.

The chain recombines TRBV6-1 with TRBJ2-7; TCRdb's D gene call, TRBD1, goes unchecked for lack of DNA. This CDR3 region has 12 residues. CDR1 and CDR2 (germline): MNHNS, SASEGT. CDR3 amino acids: CASSVTGYEQYF.

The chain has TRBV6-6 and TRBJ1-5. There are 14 residues in the CDR3. Germline CDR1 reads MNHNY; CDR2 reads SVGAGI (reference sequence). CDR3 in amino acids: CASSPRGWNQPQHF.

The chain is built from TRBV3-1 and TRBJ2-3; without DNA, the TCRdb call of TRBD2 cannot be checked. Germline V CDR1 and CDR2: LGHDT, YNNKEL (reference sequence). The CDR3 is 15 amino acids. The CDR3 protein is CASSQGTSESDTQYF.

The rearrangement links TRBV2 to TRBJ2-1; with no DNA, the TCRdb D assignment of TRBD2 cannot be verified. This CDR3 spans 15 amino acids. The germline CDR1 and CDR2 sequences are SNHLY and FYNNEI. CDR3: CASSDSSGGIDEQFF. Looking up the rest from reference TRBV2 and TRBJ2-1 gives the full variable domain: EPEVTQTPSHQVTQMGQEVILRCVPISNHLYFYWYRQILGQKVEFLVSFYNNEISEKSEIFDDQFSVERPDGSNFTLKIRSTKLEDSAMYFCASSDSSGGIDEQFFGPGTRLTVL.

The chain is built from TRBV4-3 and TRBJ2-1; TCRdb's D gene call, TRBD1, goes unchecked for lack of DNA. Germline CDR1 and CDR2: LGHNA and YSLEER. CDR3 length: 15 amino acids. CDR3 region: CASSQGGSTGNEQFF.

This chain uses TRBV7-9 with TRBJ2-7; absent DNA, TCRdb's TRBD1 call cannot be checked. The CDR3 is made up of 12 amino acids. The V gene's germline CDR1 is SEHNR and CDR2 FQNEAQ (reference sequence). The CDR3 sequence is CAADSLSYEQYF.